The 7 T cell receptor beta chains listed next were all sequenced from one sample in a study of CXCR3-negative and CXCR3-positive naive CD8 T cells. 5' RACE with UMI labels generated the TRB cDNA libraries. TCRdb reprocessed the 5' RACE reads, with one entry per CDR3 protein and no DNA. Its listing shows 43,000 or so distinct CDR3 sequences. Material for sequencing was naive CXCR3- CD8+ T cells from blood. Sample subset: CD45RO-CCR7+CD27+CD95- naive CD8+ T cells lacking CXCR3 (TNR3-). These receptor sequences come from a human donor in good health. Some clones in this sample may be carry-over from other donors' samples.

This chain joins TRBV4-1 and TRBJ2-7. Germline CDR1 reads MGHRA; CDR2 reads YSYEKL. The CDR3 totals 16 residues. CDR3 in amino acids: CASSQVPDPNDYEQYF.

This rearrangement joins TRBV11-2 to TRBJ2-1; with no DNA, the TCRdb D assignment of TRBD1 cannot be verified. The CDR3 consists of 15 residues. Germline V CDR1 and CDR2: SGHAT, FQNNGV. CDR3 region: CASRKVPGKGNEQFF.

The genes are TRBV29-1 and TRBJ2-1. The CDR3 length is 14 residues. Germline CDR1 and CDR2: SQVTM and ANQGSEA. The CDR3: CSVEDVFPGDEQFF.

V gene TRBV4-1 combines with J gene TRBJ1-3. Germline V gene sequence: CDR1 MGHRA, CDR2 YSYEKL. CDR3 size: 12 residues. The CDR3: CASSQEGYTIYF.

The CDR3 reads CSVEEGLGVRALGVDEQFF. The chain combines TRBV29-1 with TRBJ2-1; TCRdb gives TRBD2 as the D gene, but with no DNA this cannot be confirmed. The V gene's germline CDR1 is SQVTM and CDR2 ANQGSEA. The CDR3 extends over 19 amino acids.

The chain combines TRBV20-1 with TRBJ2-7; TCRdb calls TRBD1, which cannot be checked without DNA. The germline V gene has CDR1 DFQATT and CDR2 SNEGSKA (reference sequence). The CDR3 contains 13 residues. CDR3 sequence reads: CSAGTVRSYEQYF.

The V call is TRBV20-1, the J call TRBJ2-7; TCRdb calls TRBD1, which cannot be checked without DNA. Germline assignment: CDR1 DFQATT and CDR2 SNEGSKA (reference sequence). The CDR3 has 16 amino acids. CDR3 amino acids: CSARAPGQVTPYEQYF.